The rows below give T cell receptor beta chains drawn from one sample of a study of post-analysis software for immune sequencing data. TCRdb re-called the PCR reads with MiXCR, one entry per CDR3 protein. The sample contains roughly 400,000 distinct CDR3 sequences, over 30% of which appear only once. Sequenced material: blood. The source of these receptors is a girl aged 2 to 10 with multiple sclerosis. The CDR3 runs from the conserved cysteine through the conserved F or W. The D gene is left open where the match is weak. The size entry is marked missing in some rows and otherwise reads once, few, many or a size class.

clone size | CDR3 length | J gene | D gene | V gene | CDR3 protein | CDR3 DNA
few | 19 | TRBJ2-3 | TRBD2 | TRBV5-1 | CASSLRLAGYVEVRDTQYF | TGCGCCAGCAGCTTGAGACTAGCGGGGTATGTTGAGGTGAGGGATACGCAGTATTTT
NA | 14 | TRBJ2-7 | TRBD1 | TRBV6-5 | CVSSYGTGDYEQYF | TGTGTCAGCAGTTACGGGACAGGGGACTACGAGCAGTACTTC
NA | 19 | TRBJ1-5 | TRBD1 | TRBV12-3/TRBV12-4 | CASSLVGGQGNLVGQPQHF | TGTGCCAGCAGTTTAGTCGGGGGACAGGGAAATTTAGTTGGGCAGCCCCAGCATTTT
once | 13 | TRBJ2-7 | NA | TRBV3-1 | CASSPRLGYEQYF | TGTGCCAGCAGCCCCAGGTTAGGCTACGAGCAGTACTTC
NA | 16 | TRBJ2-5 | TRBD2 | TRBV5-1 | CASSPGLAGEQETQYF | TGCGCCAGCAGCCCCGGACTAGCGGGAGAGCAAGAGACCCAGTACTTC
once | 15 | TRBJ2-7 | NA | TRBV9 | CASSVAPTGPYEQYF | TGTGCCAGCAGCGTAGCCCCTACAGGGCCCTACGAGCAGTACTTC
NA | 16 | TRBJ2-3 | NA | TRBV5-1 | CASSLARGSYTDTQYF | TGCGCCAGCAGCTTGGCTAGGGGTTCGTACACAGATACGCAGTATTTT
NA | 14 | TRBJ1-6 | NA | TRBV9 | CASSVQTDHSPPHF | TGTGCCAGCAGCGTACAGACTGATCATTCACCCCCCCACTTT
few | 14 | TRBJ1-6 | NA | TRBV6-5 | CATTAASYNSPLHF | TGTGCCACCACGGCGGCCTCCTATAATTCACCCCTCCACTTT
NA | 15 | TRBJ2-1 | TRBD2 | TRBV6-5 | CASRRTSGRNNEQFF | TGTGCCAGCAGGCGGACTAGCGGGCGGAACAATGAGCAGTTCTTC
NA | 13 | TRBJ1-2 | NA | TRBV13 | CASSFYAGEGYTF | TGTGCCAGCAGCTTTTATGCAGGGGAAGGCTACACCTTC
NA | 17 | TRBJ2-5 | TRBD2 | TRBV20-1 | CSATFARLARVQETQYF | TGCAGTGCTACATTTGCGAGACTAGCGAGAGTCCAAGAGACCCAGTACTTC
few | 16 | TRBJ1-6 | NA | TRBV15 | CATSRDPGGLNSPLHF | TGTGCCACCAGCAGAGATCCGGGAGGGTTGAATTCACCCCTCCACTTT
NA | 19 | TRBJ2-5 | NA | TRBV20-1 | CSAKYTGTPMGLYQETQYF | TGCAGTGCTAAATATACCGGGACCCCGATGGGCCTGTACCAAGAGACCCAGTACTTC
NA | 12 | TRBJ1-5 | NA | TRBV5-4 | CASSFNSQPQHF | TGTGCCAGCAGCTTTAACAGTCAGCCCCAGCATTTT